The sequence of this T cell receptor beta chain was determined in a study of OX40 agonist ivuxolimab in advanced cancers. Turning to the study itself: Of mixed ages from about 23 to 85 and averaging around 60 years, the group was over 80% male.

The V and J ends lost 5 bases and 5 bases, in that order; junction bases with no gene match: 7. The germline V gene has CDR1 MDHEN and CDR2 SYDVKM. CDR3 length: 16 amino acids. TCRdb keeps only in-frame clones here, not all; method: immunoSEQ multiplex PCR. The sample lists more than 100,000 clones; roughly nine tenths were seen once. Only one count was recorded for this clone. This chain links TRBV28 with TRBJ2-3; 13 bases agree with TRBD2. The clonotype was recovered from an adult with an advanced solid tumor such as melanoma, head and neck, liver or kidney cancer. The sequenced sample was CD4+ or CD8+ T cells sorted from blood, obtained in a trial of the OX40 agonist ivuxolimab. The CDR3 nucleotides read TGTGCCAGCAGTGACCGGACTAGCGGGAGATTAGATACGCAGTATTTT. It yields the protein CASSDRTSGRLDTQYF.